This section outlines one T cell receptor (beta chain) sequence together with its context. TCRdb recomputed calls from the PCR reads with MiXCR, one row per CDR3 protein. The data hold nearly 650,000 distinct CDR3 sequences, with about 25% observed a single time. The germline CDR1 and CDR2 sequences are MNHNS and SASEGT. The CDR3 sequence is 15 residues long. V gave up 9 bases and J gave up 1 base, with 16 bases separating them. This record belongs to a study of molecular identifiers for immune sequencing clone quantification. Looking at the study overall: Replicates split RNA from 20,000 or 100,000 naive CD8 cells five ways, and the researchers sequenced four portions.

Libraries used roughly 18,000 to 1,100,000 sorted naive CD8 T cells and 10%, 30% or 50% RNA input. The specimen sequenced was naive CD8+ T cells from blood, with Jurkat cell RNA spiked in. Subset noted: FACS-sorted CD8+CD4-CCR7+CD45RA+ naive T cells. The chain couples TRBV6-1 to TRBJ1-5; D is undetermined. The TCR was taken from a human donor in good health. Some libraries in this study had Jurkat cell RNA spiked in. The CDR3 DNA reads TGTGCCAGTACTTGGGGTGAGGGAAGCAATCAGCCCCAGCATTTT. Translated: CASTWGEGSNQPQHF.